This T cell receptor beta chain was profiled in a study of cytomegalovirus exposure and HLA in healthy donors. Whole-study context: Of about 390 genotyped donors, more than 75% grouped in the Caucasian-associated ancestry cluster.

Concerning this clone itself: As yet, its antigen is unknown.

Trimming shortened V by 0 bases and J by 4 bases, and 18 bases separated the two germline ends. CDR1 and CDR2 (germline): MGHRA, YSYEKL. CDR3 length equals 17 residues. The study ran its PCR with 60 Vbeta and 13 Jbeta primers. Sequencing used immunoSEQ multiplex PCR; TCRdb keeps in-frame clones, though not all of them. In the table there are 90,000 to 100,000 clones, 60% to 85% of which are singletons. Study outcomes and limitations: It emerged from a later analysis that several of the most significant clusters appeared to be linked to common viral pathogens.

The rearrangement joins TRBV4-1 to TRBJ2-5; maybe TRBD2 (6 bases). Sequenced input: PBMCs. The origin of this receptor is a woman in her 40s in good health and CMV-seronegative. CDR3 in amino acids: CASSQDPGGGFSETQYF. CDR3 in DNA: TGCGCCAGCAGCCAAGATCCAGGCGGAGGGTTCTCAGAGACCCAGTACTTC.